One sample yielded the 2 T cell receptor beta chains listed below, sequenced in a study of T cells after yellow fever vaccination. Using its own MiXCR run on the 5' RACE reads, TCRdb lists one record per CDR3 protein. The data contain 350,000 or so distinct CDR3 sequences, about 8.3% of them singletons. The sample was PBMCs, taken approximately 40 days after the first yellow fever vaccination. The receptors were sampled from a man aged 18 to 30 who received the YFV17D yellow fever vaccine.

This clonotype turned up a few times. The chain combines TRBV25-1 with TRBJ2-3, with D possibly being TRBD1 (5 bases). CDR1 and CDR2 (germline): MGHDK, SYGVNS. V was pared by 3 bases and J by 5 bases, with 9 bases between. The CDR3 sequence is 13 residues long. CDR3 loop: CASSDAGKDTQYF. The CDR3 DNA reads TGTGCCAGCAGTGACGCAGGGAAAGATACGCAGTATTTT. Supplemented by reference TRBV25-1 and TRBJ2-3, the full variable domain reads EADIYQTPRYLVIGTGKKITLECSQTMGHDKMYWYQQDPGMELHLIHYSYGVNSTEKGDLSSESTVSRIRTEHFPLTLESARPSHTSQYLCASSDAGKDTQYFGPGTRLTVL.

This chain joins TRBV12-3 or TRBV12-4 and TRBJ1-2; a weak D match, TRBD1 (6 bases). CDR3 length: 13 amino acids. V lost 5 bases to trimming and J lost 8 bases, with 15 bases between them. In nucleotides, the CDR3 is TGTGCCAGCAGTGAAACAGGGATACCCGGCTACACCTTC. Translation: CASSETGIPGYTF.